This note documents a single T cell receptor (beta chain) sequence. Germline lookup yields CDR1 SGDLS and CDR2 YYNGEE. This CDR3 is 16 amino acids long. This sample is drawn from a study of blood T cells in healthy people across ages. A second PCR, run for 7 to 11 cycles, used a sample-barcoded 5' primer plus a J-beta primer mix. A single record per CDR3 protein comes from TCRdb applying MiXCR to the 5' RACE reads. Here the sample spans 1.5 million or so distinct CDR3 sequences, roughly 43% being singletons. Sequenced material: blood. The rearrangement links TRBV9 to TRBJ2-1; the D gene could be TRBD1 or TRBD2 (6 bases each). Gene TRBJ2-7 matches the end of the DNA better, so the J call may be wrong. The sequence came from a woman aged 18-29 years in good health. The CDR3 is CASSVAGGPSYNEQYF. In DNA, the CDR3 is TGTGCCAGCAGCGTAGCTGGGGGGCCCTCCTACAATGAGCAGTACTTC.